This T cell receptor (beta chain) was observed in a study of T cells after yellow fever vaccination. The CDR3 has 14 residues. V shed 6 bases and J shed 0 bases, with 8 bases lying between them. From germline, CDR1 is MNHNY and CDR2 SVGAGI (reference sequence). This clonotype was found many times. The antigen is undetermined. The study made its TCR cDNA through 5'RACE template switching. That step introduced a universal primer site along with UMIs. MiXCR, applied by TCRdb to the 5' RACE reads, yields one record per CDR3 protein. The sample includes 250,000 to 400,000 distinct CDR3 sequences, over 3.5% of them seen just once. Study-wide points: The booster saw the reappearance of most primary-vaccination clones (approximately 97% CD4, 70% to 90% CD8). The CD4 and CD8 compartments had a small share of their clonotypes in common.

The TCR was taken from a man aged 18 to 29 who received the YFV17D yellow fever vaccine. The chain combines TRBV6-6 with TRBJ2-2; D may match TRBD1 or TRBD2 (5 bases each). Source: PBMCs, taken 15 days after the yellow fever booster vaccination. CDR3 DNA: TGTGCCAGCAGGACGGGACCGAACACCGGGGAGCTGTTTTTT. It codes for CASRTGPNTGELFF.